This is a list of T cell receptor beta chains from one sample in a study of Ad26.COV2.S vaccination and SARS-CoV-2 variants. Assay: immunoSEQ multiplex PCR; the TCRdb copy retains only in-frame clones and omits some. The repertoire holds under 550,000 clones, with roughly 88% as singletons. The sample was peripheral blood, taken in a trial of Ad26.COV2.S vaccine versus placebo. Receptors were obtained from a person aged 18-60 years who received the Ad26.COV2.S COVID-19 vaccine or a placebo. Both conserved end residues are part of each CDR3. The order of the fields is CDR3 protein, CDR3 DNA, J gene, V gene, clone size, D gene. A D gene is named only where the DNA matches it firmly. The size field is filled for only some rows; it gives once, few, many or a size class.

CASSTLEGTPGEQYF	TGTGCCAGCAGTACCCTGGAGGGCACCCCTGGCGAGCAGTACTTC	TRBJ2-7	TRBV28	NA	NA
CASRGVSSGNTIYF	TGTGCCAGCAGAGGGGTGAGCTCTGGAAACACCATATATTTT	TRBJ1-3	TRBV6-5	NA	NA
CASSSGQGARLGYTF	TGTGCCAGCAGCTCCGGACAGGGGGCGCGTCTTGGCTACACCTTC	TRBJ1-2	TRBV7-9	NA	TRBD1
CASTIYNEQFF	TGTGCCAGCACGATCTACAATGAGCAGTTCTTC	TRBJ2-1	TRBV7-2	NA	NA
CASSLSVPGELFF	TGTGCCAGTAGTCTCTCCGTTCCCGGGGAGCTGTTTTTT	TRBJ2-2	TRBV19	NA	NA
CASSQDIGGRWDKNIQYF	TGTGCCAGCAGCCAAGATATTGGGGGGAGGTGGGACAAAAACATTCAGTACTTC	TRBJ2-4	TRBV3-1/TRBV3-2	NA	NA
CASSIDGQLRQETQYF	TGTGCCAGTAGTATAGACGGCCAACTCAGACAAGAGACCCAGTACTTC	TRBJ2-5	TRBV19	NA	NA
CASSIDSGTGAGNTIYF	TGTGCCAGCAGCATTGACTCCGGGACAGGGGCTGGAAACACCATATATTTT	TRBJ1-3	TRBV7-2	NA	TRBD1
CASSSDRGRGRSSNYGYTF	TGTGCCAGCAGCTCAGACAGGGGCAGAGGAAGGTCTTCTAACTATGGCTACACCTTC	TRBJ1-2	TRBV5-8	NA	TRBD1
CASSPRGRAISTDTQYF	TGTGCCAGCAGCCCCCGGGGGAGGGCGATAAGCACAGATACGCAGTATTTT	TRBJ2-3	TRBV5-8	NA	TRBD2
CASSLGTGPYEQYF	TGCGCCAGCAGCCTCGGGACAGGGCCTTACGAGCAGTACTTC	TRBJ2-7	TRBV4-1	once	TRBD1
CAINQGMKGGELFF	TGTGCCATCAACCAGGGGATGAAAGGCGGGGAGCTGTTTTTT	TRBJ2-2	TRBV10-3	NA	NA
CASSFGAATGELFF	TGTGCCAGCAGCTTCGGGGCCGCGACCGGGGAGCTGTTTTTT	TRBJ2-2	TRBV5-5	NA	NA
CASSFGGGGTEAFF	TGTGCCAGCAGTTTCGGGGGTGGGGGCACTGAAGCTTTCTTT	TRBJ1-1	TRBV27	NA	NA
CASSSPRDTDTQYF	TGTGCCAGCAGCTCCCCCAGGGACACAGATACGCAGTATTTT	TRBJ2-3	TRBV7-2	NA	NA
CASSPGVGDNSPLHF	TGTGCCAGCAGCCCTGGAGTCGGGGATAATTCACCCCTCCACTTT	TRBJ1-6	TRBV5-5	NA	NA
CASSLIGGSGGPNTGELFF	TGTGCCAGCAGCTTAATAGGAGGATCCGGGGGCCCCAACACCGGGGAGCTGTTTTTT	TRBJ2-2	TRBV7-3	NA	NA
CASSPYRAGELFF	TGCGCCAGCAGCCCCTACCGAGCCGGGGAGCTGTTTTTT	TRBJ2-2	TRBV4-1	NA	NA
CASSGTGQNEKLFF	TGTGCCAGTAGTGGGACAGGGCAAAATGAAAAACTGTTTTTT	TRBJ1-4	TRBV19	NA	TRBD1
CASSVRVSTDTQYF	TGTGCCAGCAGCGTCCGGGTTAGCACAGATACGCAGTATTTT	TRBJ2-3	TRBV9	NA	NA
CASSQDGLQGSIYGYTF	TGTGCCAGCAGCCAAGATGGTTTACAGGGATCGATTTATGGCTACACCTTC	TRBJ1-2	TRBV3-1/TRBV3-2	few	NA
CASSLGAGGTSEQFF	TGTGCCAGCAGTTTGGGAGCGGGGGGGACAAGTGAGCAGTTCTTC	TRBJ2-1	TRBV27	NA	TRBD2
CASSVDQRGPYEQYF	TGTGCCAGCAGCGTAGACCAGCGGGGGCCCTACGAGCAGTACTTC	TRBJ2-7	TRBV9	NA	TRBD2
CASRTGTGVEEQYF	TGTGCCAGCAGAACCGGGACAGGGGTAGAGGAGCAGTACTTC	TRBJ2-7	TRBV27	NA	TRBD1
CASSLNGDMNTEAFF	TGCGCCAGCAGCTTGAACGGGGACATGAACACTGAAGCTTTCTTT	TRBJ1-1	TRBV5-1	few	NA
CASSFGTGFGYTF	TGTGCCAGCAGCTTCGGGACAGGGTTTGGCTACACCTTC	TRBJ1-2	TRBV5-6	NA	TRBD1
CAWSSLQGTGGQFF	TGTGCCTGGAGTTCACTTCAGGGGACAGGGGGTCAGTTCTTC	TRBJ2-1	TRBV30	NA	TRBD1
CASIWLAGAHEQYF	TGTGCCAGCATATGGCTAGCGGGGGCGCACGAGCAGTACTTC	TRBJ2-7	TRBV2	once	TRBD2
CASSQGQGYEPSWTGAFF	TGCGCCAGCAGCCAAGGCCAGGGGTACGAGCCTTCGTGGACGGGAGCTTTCTTT	TRBJ1-1	TRBV4-3	NA	NA
CASSVARRGLNTGELFF	TGTGCCAGCAGCGTAGCGCGTAGAGGATTGAACACCGGGGAGCTGTTTTTT	TRBJ2-2	TRBV9	once	NA
CASSFTARGGEQYF	TGTGCCAGCAGCTTTACGGCACGGGGAGGCGAGCAGTACTTC	TRBJ2-7	TRBV5-8	once	NA
CASSQDLLAGATDTQYF	TGTGCCAGCAGCCAAGACCTTCTAGCGGGGGCAACAGATACGCAGTATTTT	TRBJ2-3	TRBV3-1/TRBV3-2	once	TRBD2
CASSQGGTSGARTDTQYF	TGTGCCAGCAGCCAAGGTGGGACTAGCGGCGCCCGCACAGATACGCAGTATTTT	TRBJ2-3	TRBV4-2	NA	TRBD2
CASSTGPPEGNTIYF	TGTGCCAGCAGCACCGGACCACCAGAGGGTAACACCATATATTTT	TRBJ1-3	TRBV21-1	NA	NA
CASSYLDRASQPQHF	TGTGCCAGCAGTTACTTGGACAGGGCCTCTCAGCCCCAGCATTTT	TRBJ1-5	TRBV6-2/TRBV6-3	NA	TRBD1
CATSDRLDTQYF	TGTGCCACCAGTGACCGTTTAGATACGCAGTATTTT	TRBJ2-3	TRBV24-1	NA	NA
CASSVTSGGYEQYF	TGCGCCAGCAGTGTAACTAGCGGGGGCTACGAGCAGTACTTC	TRBJ2-7	TRBV10-2	NA	TRBD2
CASSLGQGTYSGNTIYF	TGTGCCAGCAGCTTGGGACAGGGAACATACTCTGGAAACACCATATATTTT	TRBJ1-3	TRBV5-6	NA	TRBD1
CASSGAGFEQYF	TGTGCCAGCAGCGGTGCGGGGTTCGAGCAGTACTTC	TRBJ2-7	TRBV7-8	once	NA
CASSLAIQDPVYGYTF	TGTGCCAGCAGCTTAGCGATCCAGGACCCTGTCTATGGCTACACCTTC	TRBJ1-2	TRBV7-9	NA	NA
CASSQAAGRDEQFF	TGTGCCAGCAGCCAAGCAGCGGGGAGGGATGAGCAGTTCTTC	TRBJ2-1	TRBV4-2	few	TRBD2
CSVGKTGGYEQYF	TGCAGCGTCGGTAAGACAGGGGGGTACGAGCAGTACTTC	TRBJ2-7	TRBV29-1	once	TRBD1